This T cell receptor beta chain was profiled in a study of blood T cell repertoires in COVID-19. On the study more broadly: Acute and convalescent COVID-19 samples came from the United States, Italy and Spain.

The V end lost 5 bases, the J end lost 8 bases, and 19 bases lay between the germline ends. This CDR3 contains 16 residues. Germline CDR1 reads MNHNY; CDR2 reads SVGAGI (reference sequence). Repertoires were generated with immunoSEQ multiplex PCR, while TCRdb's copy carries only in-frame clones and drops some. Of fewer than 500,000 clones in the sample, approximately 80% were seen once. The source material was peripheral blood. The J gene is TRBJ1-6, the V gene TRBV6-6; TRBD1 might be the D (5 bases). The TCR was taken from a human donor with acute or convalescent COVID-19. The donor label of this sample is uncertain. This chain's CDR3 is CASSRPRQRIDSPLHF. The CDR3 bases are TGTGCCAGCAGTCGACCTCGACAGAGGATTGATTCACCCCTCCACTTT.